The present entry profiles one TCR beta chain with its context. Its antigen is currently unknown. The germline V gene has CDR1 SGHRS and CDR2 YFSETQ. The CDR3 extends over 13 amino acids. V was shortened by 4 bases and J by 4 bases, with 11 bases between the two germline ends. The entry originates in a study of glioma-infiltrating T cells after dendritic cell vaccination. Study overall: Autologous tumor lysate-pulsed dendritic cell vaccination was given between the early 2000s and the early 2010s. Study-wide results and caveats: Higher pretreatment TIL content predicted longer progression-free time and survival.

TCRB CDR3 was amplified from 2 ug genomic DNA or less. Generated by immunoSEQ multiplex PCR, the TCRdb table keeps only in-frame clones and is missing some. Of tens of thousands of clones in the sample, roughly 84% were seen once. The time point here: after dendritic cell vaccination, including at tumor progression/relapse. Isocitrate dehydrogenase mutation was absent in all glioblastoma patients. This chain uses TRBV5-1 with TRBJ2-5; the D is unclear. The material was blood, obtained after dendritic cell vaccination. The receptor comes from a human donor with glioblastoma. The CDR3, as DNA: TGCGCCAGCAGCGCCGTGGGCGCAGAGACCCAGTACTTC. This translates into CASSAVGAETQYF.